The 12 T cell receptor beta chains below were found in one sample sequenced in a study of T cells after yellow fever vaccination (dated by TCRdb to about 2019). Libraries were prepared through 5' RACE. Reads for this sample came from an Illumina HiSeq 2500. In-frame beta chains were kept once TCRdb had trimmed the public reads at Q25 with fastp and called clones with MiXCR. Each entry merges the rows of one CDR3 protein and shows their most common DNA and genes. The sample table holds about 630,000 distinct CDR3 sequences, of which roughly an eighth were seen once. The ten biggest clones cover 14% to 15% of the sample. This sample's treatment or condition label indicates: live attenuated yellow fever vaccine strain. Sequenced here: PBMCs, sampled on the day of the yellow fever booster vaccination. These receptors all come from a man aged 30 to 45 who received the YFV17D yellow fever vaccine.

This sequence joins TRBV7-2 and TRBJ2-5; no reliable D call. Germline V gives CDR1 SGHTA, CDR2 FQGNSA. This CDR3 is 13 amino acids long. V gave up 3 bases and J gave up 2 bases, with 7 bases separating them. The CDR3 DNA reads as TGTGCCAGCAGCTTTTCCCTTCAAGAGACCCAGTACTTC. Residues: CASSFSLQETQYF.

The gene calls are TRBV7-2 and TRBJ2-5, with no clear D. Trimming removed 1 base from V and 2 bases from J, with 14 bases in between. CDR3 size: 16 residues. The V gene's germline CDR1 is SGHTA and CDR2 FQGNSA. The CDR3 is CASSLVGCMAQETQYF. The CDR3 nucleotides are TGTGCCAGCAGCTTAGTTGGCTGTATGGCACAAGAGACCCAGTACTTC.

The chain is built from TRBV6-1 and TRBJ2-1; 8 bases match TRBD1. In germline, CDR1 is MNHNS, CDR2 SASEGT. V lost 1 base and J lost 3; bases outside the gene matches: 2. The CDR3 has 15 amino acids. In DNA, the CDR3 is TGTGCCAGCAGTGAAGAACAGGGGGGCTACAATGAGCAGTTCTTC. Its protein is CASSEEQGGYNEQFF.

This clonotype was seen repeatedly, ten times or more. J is TRBJ2-6 and V is TRBV5-1, with D maybe TRBD2 (6 bases). Germline assignment: CDR1 SGHRS and CDR2 YFSETQ. Between the trimmed V and J ends, which lost 0 bases and 4 bases, there was a span of 11 bases. This CDR3 contains 16 residues. CDR3 sequence: CASSLVGGSGANVLTF. The CDR3 coding sequence is TGCGCCAGCAGCTTGGTTGGGGGGTCCGGGGCCAACGTCCTGACTTTC.

This clonotype has more than one count but fewer than ten. The chain links TRBV5-1 to TRBJ1-6; 9 bases match TRBD1. J was trimmed by 9 bases and V by 0 bases; bases with no gene match: 1. The length of the CDR3 is 14 residues. Germline CDR1 SGHRS, CDR2 YFSETQ. CDR3 sequence (DNA): TGCGCCAGCAGCTTGGACAGGGGGCCTTCACCCCTCCACTTT. It specifies CASSLDRGPSPLHF.

V gene TRBV20-1 combines with J gene TRBJ1-1; tentatively, D is TRBD1 (5 bases). The CDR3 length is 16 residues. Trimming cost V 6 bases and J 0 bases, with 20 bases left between them. From germline, CDR1 is DFQATT and CDR2 SNEGSKA (reference sequence). DNA of the CDR3: TGCAGTGCGAAGCCACCGCAAGGGGACCTGAACACTGAAGCTTTCTTT. The encoded protein is CSAKPPQGDLNTEAFF.

J is TRBJ1-1 and V is TRBV5-1; D perhaps matches TRBD1 (5 bases). The V end lost 0 bases, the J end lost 3 bases, and 12 bases lay between the germline ends. The CDR3 is made up of 15 amino acids. The V gene's germline CDR1 is SGHRS and CDR2 YFSETQ. CDR3 protein: CASSLGGGRDTEAFF. CDR3 DNA sequence: TGCGCCAGCAGCTTGGGGGGGGGTCGGGACACTGAAGCTTTCTTT.

This clonotype was detected only a few times. The CDR3 DNA follows: TGTGCCAGCAGTTACGGAGGGGGGGCAGAGCAGCCCCAGCATTTT. Translation: CASSYGGGAEQPQHF. The chain employs TRBV6-5 and TRBJ1-5; a possible D gene is TRBD1 (6 bases). Per the germline V gene, CDR1 is MNHEY and CDR2 is SVGAGI. This CDR3 has 15 amino acids. V was pared by 2 bases and J by 7 bases, with 15 bases between.

V and J are TRBV11-1 and TRBJ2-3; 12 bases match TRBD2. The V gene end was trimmed by 5 bases and the J gene end by 3 bases; junction bases not matched to a gene: 6. This CDR3 contains 16 residues. Germline assignment: CDR1 SGHAT and CDR2 FQDESV (reference sequence). The CDR3 DNA is TGTGCCAGCAGCCTAACTAGCGGGAGGAGTACAGATACGCAGTATTTT. Translating gives CASSLTSGRSTDTQYF.

In its sample, this clonotype was seen a few times. The chain links TRBV20-1 to TRBJ2-5, with D possibly being TRBD2 (6 bases). The germline CDR1 and CDR2 sequences are DFQATT and SNEGSKA (reference sequence). The V and J ends lost 6 bases and 7 bases respectively, with 18 bases between them. The CDR3 length is 13 residues. CDR3 sequence: CSARDSSVGTQYF. CDR3 DNA: TGCAGTGCGCGGGACTCCTCGGTTGGGACCCAGTACTTC.

This clonotype was detected a few times. A junction boundary mismatches the germline segment, possibly from a read error. The rearrangement joins TRBV7-9 to TRBJ2-7, with D perhaps being TRBD1 or TRBD2 (5 bases each). The CDR3 consists of 15 residues. From germline, CDR1 is SEHNR and CDR2 FQNEAQ (reference sequence). DNA for the CDR3: TGTGCCAGCACCTTAGGGGCTAGCTCCCACTACGAGCAGTACTTC. Protein: CASTLGASSHYEQYF.

This clonotype was recorded a few times. The V call is TRBV6-5, the J call TRBJ2-3; 12 bases align to TRBD2. The CDR3 consists of 17 residues. With 2 bases clipped from V and 0 bases from J, the junction kept 3 bases outside the gene matches. Per germline, CDR1 MNHEY and CDR2 SVGAGI. DNA of the CDR3: TGTGCCAGCAGTTACGGGGGACTAGCGGGTAGCACAGATACGCAGTATTTT. This gives the protein CASSYGGLAGSTDTQYF.